Shown below are 6 T cell receptor beta chains from a single sample sequenced in a study of blood T cells in healthy people across ages. A sample-barcoded 5' primer and a J-beta primer mix were used in a second PCR of roughly 7 to 11 cycles. TCRdb redid the calling of the 5' RACE reads with MiXCR, one entry per CDR3 protein. Of about 1.6 million distinct CDR3 sequences listed, 34% are singletons. Specimen: blood. The receptors come from a woman aged 25-40 years in good health.

The chain has TRBV29-1 and TRBJ2-7; D possibly corresponds to TRBD2 (6 bases). Trimming pared 7 bases from V and 0 bases from J, leaving 19 bases between. There are 15 residues in the CDR3. Germline V gene data show CDR1 as SQVTM and CDR2 as ANQGSEA. The CDR3 loop reads CSDQGVGRSSYEQYF. Here the CDR3 DNA reads TGCAGCGACCAAGGAGTGGGGAGGAGCTCCTACGAGCAGTACTTC.

The V call is TRBV6-1, the J call TRBJ2-1; 8 nucleotides match TRBD2. Germline CDR1 and CDR2: MNHNS and SASEGT. The CDR3 loop spans 15 amino acids. After removal of 6 bases from V and 2 bases from J, the junction contained 6 bases not matched to a gene. CDR3 DNA sequence: TGTGCCAGCAGGGAAAGCGGGAGCGCCTACAATGAGCAGTTCTTC. This translates into CASRESGSAYNEQFF.

This clonotype was detected a few times. The chain is built from TRBV29-1 and TRBJ1-1; possible D gene TRBD1, 6 bases. Germline CDR1 and CDR2: SQVTM and ANQGSEA. Trimming left V 5 bases short and J 0 bases short, with 13 bases between. The CDR3 contains 14 residues. The CDR3 DNA follows: TGCAGCGTTCTAACACAGGGTTTGAACACTGAAGCTTTCTTT. Translation: CSVLTQGLNTEAFF. Full variable domain (outside the CDR3, taken from reference TRBV29-1 and TRBJ1-1): SAVISQKPSRDICQRGTSLTIQCQVDSQVTMMFWYRQQPGQSLTLIATANQGSEATYESGFVIDKFPISRPNLTFSTLTVSNMSPEDSSIYLCSVLTQGLNTEAFFGQGTRLTVV.

The V and J genes are TRBV20-1 and TRBJ2-7, with a tentative D call TRBD1 (5 bases). Germline CDR1 reads DFQATT; CDR2 reads SNEGSKA (reference sequence). Deletions cut 0 bases from V and 5 bases from J, with 14 bases between. This CDR3 contains 14 residues. The CDR3 DNA is TGCAGTGCTAGAGATATCAGGGTTCAGGACGAGCAGTACTTC. Protein sequence: CSARDIRVQDEQYF.

The chain has TRBV27 and TRBJ1-5; D not certain. The CDR3 extends over 15 amino acids. V lost 6 bases to trimming and J lost 2 bases, with 14 bases between them. The V gene's germline CDR1 is MNHEY and CDR2 SMNVEV (reference sequence). CDR3 bases: TGTGCCAGCAGAAGAGGGCCCCTCGGCAATCAGCCCCAGCATTTT. Translated, it gives CASRRGPLGNQPQHF.

This clonotype showed up just a few times. The chain is built from TRBV11-2 and TRBJ2-3, with TRBD2 matching 9 bases. Germline assignment: CDR1 SGHAT and CDR2 FQNNGV. Losses at the gene ends were 1 base for V and 4 bases for J; bases not matched to a gene: 6. There are 16 residues in the CDR3. The CDR3 is CASSLAVAGVPDTQYF. DNA for the CDR3: TGTGCCAGCAGCTTAGCAGTAGCGGGAGTCCCAGATACGCAGTATTTT.